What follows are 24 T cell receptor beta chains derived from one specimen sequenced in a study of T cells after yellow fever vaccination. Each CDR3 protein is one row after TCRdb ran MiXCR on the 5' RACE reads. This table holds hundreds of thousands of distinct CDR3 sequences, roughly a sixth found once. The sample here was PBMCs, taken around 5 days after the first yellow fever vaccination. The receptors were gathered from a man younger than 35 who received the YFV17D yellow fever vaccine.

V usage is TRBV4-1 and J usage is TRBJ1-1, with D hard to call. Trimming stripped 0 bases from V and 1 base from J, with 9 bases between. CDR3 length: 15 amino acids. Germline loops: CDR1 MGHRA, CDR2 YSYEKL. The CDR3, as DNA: TGCGCCAGCAGCCAAGATCTTTGGGCGAACACTGAAGCTTTCTTT. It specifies CASSQDLWANTEAFF.

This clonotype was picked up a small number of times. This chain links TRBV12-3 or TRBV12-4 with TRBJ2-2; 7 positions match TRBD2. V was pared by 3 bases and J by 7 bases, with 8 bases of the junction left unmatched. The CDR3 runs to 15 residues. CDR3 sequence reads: CASSFDSGFSGELFF. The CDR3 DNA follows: TGTGCCAGCAGTTTCGATAGCGGGTTCAGCGGGGAGCTGTTTTTT.

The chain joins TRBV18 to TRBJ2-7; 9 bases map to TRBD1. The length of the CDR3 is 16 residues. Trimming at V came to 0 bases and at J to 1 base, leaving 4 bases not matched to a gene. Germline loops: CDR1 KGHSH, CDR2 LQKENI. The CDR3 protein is CASSPPPGQGSYEQYV. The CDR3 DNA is TGTGCCAGCTCACCACCTCCCGGACAGGGGTCCTACGAGCAGTACGTC.

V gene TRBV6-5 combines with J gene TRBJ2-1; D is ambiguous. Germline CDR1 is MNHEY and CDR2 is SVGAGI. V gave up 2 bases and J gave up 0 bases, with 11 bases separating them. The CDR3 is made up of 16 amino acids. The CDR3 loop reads CASSYSGLTSYNEQFF. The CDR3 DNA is TGTGCCAGCAGTTACAGTGGCCTGACCTCCTACAATGAGCAGTTCTTC.

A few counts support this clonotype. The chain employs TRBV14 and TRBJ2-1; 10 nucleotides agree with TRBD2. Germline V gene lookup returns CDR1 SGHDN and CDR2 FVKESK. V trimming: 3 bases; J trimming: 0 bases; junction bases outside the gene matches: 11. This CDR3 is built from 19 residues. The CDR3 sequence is CASSHRVAGGFSSYNEQFF. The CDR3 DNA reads TGTGCCAGCAGCCACAGAGTAGCGGGGGGCTTTAGCTCCTACAATGAGCAGTTCTTC. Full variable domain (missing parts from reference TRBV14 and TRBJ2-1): EAGVTQFPSHSVIEKGQTVTLRCDPISGHDNLYWYRRVMGKEIKFLLHFVKESKQDESGMPNNRFLAERTGGTYSTLKVQPAELEDSGVYFCASSHRVAGGFSSYNEQFFGPGTRLTVL.

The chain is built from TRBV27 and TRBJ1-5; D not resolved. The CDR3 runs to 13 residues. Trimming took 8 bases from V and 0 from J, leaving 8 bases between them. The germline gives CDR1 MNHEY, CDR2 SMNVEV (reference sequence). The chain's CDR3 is CASGVYSNQPQHF. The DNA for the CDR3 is TGTGCCAGCGGGGTTTATAGCAATCAGCCCCAGCATTTT.

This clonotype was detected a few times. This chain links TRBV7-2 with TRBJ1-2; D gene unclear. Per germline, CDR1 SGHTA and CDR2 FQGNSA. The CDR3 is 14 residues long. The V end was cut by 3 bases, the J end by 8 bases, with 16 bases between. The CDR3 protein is CASSLMTAGKGYTF. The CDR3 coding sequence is TGTGCCAGCAGCTTGATGACGGCAGGAAAGGGCTACACCTTC. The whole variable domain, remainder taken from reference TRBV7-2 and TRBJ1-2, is GAGVSQSPSNKVTEKGKDVELRCDPISGHTALYWYRQSLGQGLEFLIYFQGNSAPDKSGLPSDRFSAERTGGSVSTLTIQRTQQEDSAVYLCASSLMTAGKGYTFGSGTRLTVV.

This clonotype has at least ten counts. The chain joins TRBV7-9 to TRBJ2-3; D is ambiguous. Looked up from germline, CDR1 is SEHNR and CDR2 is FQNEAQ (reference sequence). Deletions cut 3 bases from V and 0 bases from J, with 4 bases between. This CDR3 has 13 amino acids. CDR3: CASSLDSTDTQYF. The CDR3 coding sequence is TGTGCCAGCAGCTTGGACAGCACAGATACGCAGTATTTT.

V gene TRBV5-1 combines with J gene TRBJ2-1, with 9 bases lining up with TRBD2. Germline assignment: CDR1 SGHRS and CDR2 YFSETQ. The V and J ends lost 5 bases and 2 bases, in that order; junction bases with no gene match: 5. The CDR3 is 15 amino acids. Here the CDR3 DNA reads TGCGCCAGCAGGTTTAGCGGGGGCCCCTACAATGAGCAGTTCTTC. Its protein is CASRFSGGPYNEQFF.

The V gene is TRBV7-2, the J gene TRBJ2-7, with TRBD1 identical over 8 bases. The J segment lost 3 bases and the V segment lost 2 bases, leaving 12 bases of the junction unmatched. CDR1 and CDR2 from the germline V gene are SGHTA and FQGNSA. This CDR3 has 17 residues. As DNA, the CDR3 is TGTGCCAGCAGCTTATCGCTCAGACAGGGGAGCTTCTACGAGCAGTACTTC. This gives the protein CASSLSLRQGSFYEQYF. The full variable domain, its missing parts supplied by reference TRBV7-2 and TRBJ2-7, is GAGVSQSPSNKVTEKGKDVELRCDPISGHTALYWYRQSLGQGLEFLIYFQGNSAPDKSGLPSDRFSAERTGGSVSTLTIQRTQQEDSAVYLCASSLSLRQGSFYEQYFGPGTRLTVT.

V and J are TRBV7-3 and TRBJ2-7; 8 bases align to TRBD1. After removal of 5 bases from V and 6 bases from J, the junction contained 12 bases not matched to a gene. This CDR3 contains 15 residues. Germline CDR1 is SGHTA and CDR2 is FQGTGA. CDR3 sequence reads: CASSPRQGRLREQYV. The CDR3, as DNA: TGTGCCAGCAGCCCCCGACAGGGGAGATTGCGCGAGCAGTACGTC.

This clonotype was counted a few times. The CDR3 sequence: CASRADRVANYGYTF. For the CDR3, the DNA is TGTGCCAGCAGGGCGGACAGAGTAGCTAACTATGGCTACACCTTC. V and J are TRBV6-1 and TRBJ1-2; maybe TRBD1 (6 bases). CDR1 is MNHNS, CDR2 SASEGT, per germline. Trimming shortened V by 6 bases and J by 0 bases, and 14 bases separated the two germline ends. This CDR3 is 15 amino acids long.

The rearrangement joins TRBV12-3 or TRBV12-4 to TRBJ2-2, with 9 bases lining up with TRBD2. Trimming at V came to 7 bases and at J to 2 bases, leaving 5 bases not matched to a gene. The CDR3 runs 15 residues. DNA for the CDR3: TGTGCCAGCAAACAAGCGGGGGGAAACACCGGGGAGCTGTTTTTT. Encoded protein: CASKQAGGNTGELFF.

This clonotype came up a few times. The CDR3: CASRGAAEELGYTF. CDR3 DNA sequence: TGTGCCAGCAGGGGGGCAGCCGAGGAGCTTGGCTACACCTTC. This chain joins TRBV12-3 or TRBV12-4 and TRBJ1-2, with D tentatively TRBD1 (6 bases). The CDR3 has 14 amino acids. Between the trimmed V and J ends, which lost 6 bases and 7 bases, there was a span of 18 bases.

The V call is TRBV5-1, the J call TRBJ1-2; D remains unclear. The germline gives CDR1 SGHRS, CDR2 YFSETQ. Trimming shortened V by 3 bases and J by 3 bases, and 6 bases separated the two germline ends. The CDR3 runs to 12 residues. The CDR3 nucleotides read TGCGCCAGCAGCTCCGACCACTATGGCTACACCTTC. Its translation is CASSSDHYGYTF.

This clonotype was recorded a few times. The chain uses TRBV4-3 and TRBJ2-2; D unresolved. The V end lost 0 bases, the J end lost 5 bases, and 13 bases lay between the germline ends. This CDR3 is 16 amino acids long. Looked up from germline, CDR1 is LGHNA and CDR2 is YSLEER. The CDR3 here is CASSQELAEKTGELFF. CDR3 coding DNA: TGCGCCAGCAGCCAAGAGTTGGCGGAGAAAACCGGGGAGCTGTTTTTT.

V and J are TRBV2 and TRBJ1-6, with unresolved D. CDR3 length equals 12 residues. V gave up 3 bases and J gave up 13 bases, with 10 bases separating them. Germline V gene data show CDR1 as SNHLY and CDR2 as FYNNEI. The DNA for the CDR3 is TGTGCCAGCAGTGACAGGAATCGGCCCCTCCACTTT. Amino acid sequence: CASSDRNRPLHF.

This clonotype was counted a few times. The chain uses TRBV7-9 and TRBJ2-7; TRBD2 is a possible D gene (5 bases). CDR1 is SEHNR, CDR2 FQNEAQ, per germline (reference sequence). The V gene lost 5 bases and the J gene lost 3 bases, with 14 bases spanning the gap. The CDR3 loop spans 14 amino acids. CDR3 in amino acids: CASSGRGRVYEQYF. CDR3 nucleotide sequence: TGTGCCAGCAGCGGACGGGGTCGAGTCTACGAGCAGTACTTC.

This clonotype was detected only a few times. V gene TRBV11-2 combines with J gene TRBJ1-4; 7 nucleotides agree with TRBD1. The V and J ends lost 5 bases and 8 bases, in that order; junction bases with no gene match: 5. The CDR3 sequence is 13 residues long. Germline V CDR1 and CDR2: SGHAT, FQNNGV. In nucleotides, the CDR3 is TGTGCCAGCAGCGCCCGGGACAGCGAAAAACTGTTTTTT. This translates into CASSARDSEKLFF.

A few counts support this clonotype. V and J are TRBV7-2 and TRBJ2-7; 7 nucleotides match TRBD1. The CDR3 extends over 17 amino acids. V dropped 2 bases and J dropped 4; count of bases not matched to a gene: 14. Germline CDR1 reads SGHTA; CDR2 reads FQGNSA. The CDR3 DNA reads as TGTGCCAGCAGCTTAAGGGCCGGGGCAGGGGGATCGTACGAGCAGTACTTC. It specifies CASSLRAGAGGSYEQYF.

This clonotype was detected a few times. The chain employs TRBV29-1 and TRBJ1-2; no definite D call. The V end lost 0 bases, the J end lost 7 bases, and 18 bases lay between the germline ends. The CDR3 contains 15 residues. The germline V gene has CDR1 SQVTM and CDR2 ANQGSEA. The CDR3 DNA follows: TGCAGCGTTGAAGACCCCCGGGTCGGTACTTCTGGCTACACCTTC. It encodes CSVEDPRVGTSGYTF.

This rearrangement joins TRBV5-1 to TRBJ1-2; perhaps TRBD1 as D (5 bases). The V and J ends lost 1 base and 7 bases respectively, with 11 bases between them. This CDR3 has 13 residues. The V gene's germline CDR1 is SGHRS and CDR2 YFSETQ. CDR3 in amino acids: CASSLRAGAGYTF. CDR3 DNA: TGCGCCAGCAGCTTGCGGGCCGGGGCTGGCTACACCTTC.

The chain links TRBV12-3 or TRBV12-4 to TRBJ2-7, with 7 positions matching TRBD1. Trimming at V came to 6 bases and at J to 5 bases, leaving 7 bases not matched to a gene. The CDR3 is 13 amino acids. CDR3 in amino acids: CASRGAGGHEQYF. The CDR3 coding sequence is TGTGCCAGCAGAGGGGCAGGGGGACACGAGCAGTACTTC.

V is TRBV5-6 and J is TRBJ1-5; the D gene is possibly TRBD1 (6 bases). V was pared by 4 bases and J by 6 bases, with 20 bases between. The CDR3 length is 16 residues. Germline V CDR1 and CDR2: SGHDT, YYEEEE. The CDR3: CASSRRGGGGIQPQHF. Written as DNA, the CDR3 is TGTGCCAGCAGCCGAAGAGGAGGGGGAGGAATTCAGCCCCAGCATTTT.